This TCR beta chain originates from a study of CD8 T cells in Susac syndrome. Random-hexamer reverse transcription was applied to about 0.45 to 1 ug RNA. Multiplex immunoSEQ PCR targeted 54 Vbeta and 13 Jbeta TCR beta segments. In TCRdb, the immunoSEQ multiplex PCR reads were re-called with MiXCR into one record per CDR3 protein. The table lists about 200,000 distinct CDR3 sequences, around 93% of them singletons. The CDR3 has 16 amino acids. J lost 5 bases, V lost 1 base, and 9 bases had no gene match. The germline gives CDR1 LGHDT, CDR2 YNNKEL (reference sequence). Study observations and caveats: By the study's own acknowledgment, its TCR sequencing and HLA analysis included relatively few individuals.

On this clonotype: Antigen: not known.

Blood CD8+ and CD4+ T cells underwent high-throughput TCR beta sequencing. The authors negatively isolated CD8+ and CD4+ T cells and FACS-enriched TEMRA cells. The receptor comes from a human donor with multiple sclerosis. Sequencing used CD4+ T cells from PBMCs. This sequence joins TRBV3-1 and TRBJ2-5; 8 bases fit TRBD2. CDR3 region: CASSQVAGKRMETQYF. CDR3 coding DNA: TGTGCCAGCAGCCAAGTAGCGGGGAAAAGAATGGAGACCCAGTACTTC.